This record concerns one TCR beta chain sequence. The assay was immunoSEQ multiplex PCR, and TCRdb's table has in-frame clones only and misses some. The table includes around 510,000 clones, more than 95% detected once. The germline V gene encodes CDR1 LNHDA and CDR2 SQIVND (reference sequence). The CDR3 length is 15 residues. Between the trimmed V and J ends, which lost 7 bases and 3 bases, there was a span of 18 bases. The data stem from a study of shared clonotypes between healthy human individuals. Sequencing input: naive CD4+ T cells sorted from blood. Subset specified: CD45RA+ positively selected. This receptor was identified in a woman aged 30 to 39 in good health. V and J are TRBV19 and TRBJ1-2; D might be TRBD1 (5 bases). The CDR3 sequence is CASTYGAGDYYGYTF. The CDR3 region has the DNA TGTGCCAGTACCTATGGGGCGGGAGACTACTATGGCTACACCTTC.